This is a list of T cell receptor beta chains from one sample in a study of CD8+CD57+ T cells in acquired aplastic anemia. TCRdb passed the reads through MiXCR, listing each CDR3 protein once. The sample includes 160,000 or so distinct CDR3 sequences, around half seen only once; the top ten take 2.5% to 3.5%. The sequencing sample was made of sorted CD4+, CD8+, or CD8+CD57+ T cells (not recorded which) from PBMCs. Every receptor here comes from a human donor with aplastic anemia. Both conserved end residues are part of each CDR3. A D gene is named only where the DNA matches it firmly. A clone size is listed for some rows: how often the clone was seen (once, few, many), or a class if it is expanded.

clone_size,d_call,v_call,j_call,cdr3_nt,cdr3_aa
many,.,TRBV4-1,TRBJ2-6,TGCGCCAGCAGCCAAGAAGGAGTCAGGACCTACTCTGGGGCCAACGTCCTGACTTTC,CASSQEGVRTYSGANVLTF
many,.,TRBV5-1,TRBJ1-1,TGCGCCAGCAGCTTAGGTTCTGGGATAGATGAAGCTTTCTTT,CASSLGSGIDEAFF
.,TRBD1,TRBV19,TRBJ1-5,TGTGCCAGTAGTACGGACAGGGCCGATAGGCCTCAGCATTTT,CASSTDRADRPQHF
.,.,TRBV15,TRBJ1-3,TGTGCCACCAGCAGAGATCATCGGGGGAATGGAAACACCATATATTTT,CATSRDHRGNGNTIYF
.,TRBD2,TRBV29-1,TRBJ2-1,TGCAGCACCGGGACTAGCGGGACGCAGTTCTTC,CSTGTSGTQFF
.,TRBD1,TRBV9,TRBJ2-7,TGTGCCAGCAGCGTAACGGGACAGGGGGCGGGGGACCAAATCTACGAGCAGTACTTC,CASSVTGQGAGDQIYEQYF
.,.,TRBV19,TRBJ2-3,TGTGCCAGTAGTCAACAGGGATTCACAGATACGCAGTATTTT,CASSQQGFTDTQYF
many,.,TRBV5-5,TRBJ1-2,TGTGCCAGCAGGTGGGGAGGCAGAGACTATGGCTACACCTTC,CASRWGGRDYGYTF
.,TRBD2,TRBV29-1,TRBJ2-7,TGCAGCGTTGTCGGGCTAGCGGGGCCCTACGAGCAGTACTTC,CSVVGLAGPYEQYF
.,.,TRBV25-1,TRBJ1-2,TGTGCCAGCAGGTTGAACACAGGATTTGGCTACACCTTC,CASRLNTGFGYTF
.,.,TRBV12-3/TRBV12-4,TRBJ1-5,TGTGCCAGCAGTTTACGGGAGAACGGCAATCAGCCCCAGCATTTT,CASSLRENGNQPQHF
many,.,TRBV30,TRBJ2-7,TGTGCCTGGAGTGTGGCCTACGAGCAGTACTTC,CAWSVAYEQYF
.,.,TRBV25-1,TRBJ2-1,TGTGCCAGCAGTGAAGCCTGGGCGAGCTCCTACAATGAGCAGTTCTTC,CASSEAWASSYNEQFF
.,.,TRBV19,TRBJ1-1,TGTGCCAGTACTTGGCCAGGGCTGAGAACTGAAGCTTTCTTT,CASTWPGLRTEAFF
few,.,TRBV28,TRBJ1-4,TGTGCCGACGCCGGAAGGGGTGCGAAAAAACTGTTTTTT,CADAGRGAKKLFF
once,.,TRBV10-1,TRBJ1-6,TGCGCCAGCAGGGGGGGTACACCCCTCCACTTT,CASRGGTPLHF
many,.,TRBV7-2,TRBJ1-2,TGTGCCAGCGGACAGAGCTATGGCTACACCTTC,CASGQSYGYTF
many,.,TRBV19,TRBJ1-3,TGTGCCAGTAGTATCAGTGTGGCGGGAAACACCATATATTTT,CASSISVAGNTIYF
.,TRBD2,TRBV11-1,TRBJ2-3,TGTGCCAGCACGGTACCGGGTAGCGGGTCGGGGGATACGCAGTATTTT,CASTVPGSGSGDTQYF
many,TRBD1,TRBV19,TRBJ2-7,TGTGCCAGTAAGACAGGGCGCGACGAGCAGTACTTC,CASKTGRDEQYF
.,.,TRBV2,TRBJ1-5,TGTGCCAGCAATGGTGGGCAGGGCGGTCAGCCCCAGCATTTT,CASNGGQGGQPQHF
.,TRBD1,TRBV20-1,TRBJ1-5,TGCAGTGCTCCAGCCGAACAGGGGGGGCTCTCAGCCCAGCATTTT,CSAPAEQGGLSAQHF
many,.,TRBV20-1,TRBJ2-1,TGCAGTGCTAAAACGGGGAGCCCTCCCAATGAGCAGTTCTTC,CSAKTGSPPNEQFF
few,.,TRBV29-1,TRBJ2-5,TGCAGCGTTGATTTGGGGCTAGAGACCCAGTACTTC,CSVDLGLETQYF
.,.,TRBV5-4,TRBJ2-6,TGTGCCAGCAGCTTGATGGCGTCAGCCTCCTCTGGGGCCAACGTCCTGACTTTC,CASSLMASASSGANVLTF
many,.,TRBV20-1,TRBJ1-1,TGCAGTGCTAGAACCGGAAAACAGGGCCCCATGAACACTGAAGCTTTCTTT,CSARTGKQGPMNTEAFF
many,.,TRBV20-1,TRBJ1-4,TGCAGTGCTAGAGAACGGGGCCGTGGAGGGGGGAATGAAAAACTGTTTTTT,CSARERGRGGGNEKLFF
.,.,TRBV9,TRBJ1-6,TGTGCCAGCAGCGTAGGGGGGGACCTCGGTTCATCCCTCCACTTT,CASSVGGDLGSSLHF
.,TRBD1,TRBV6-1,TRBJ2-1,TGTGCCAGCACCCGACAGGGGGGCTCCTACAATGAGCAGTTCTTC,CASTRQGGSYNEQFF
many,TRBD2,TRBV7-6,TRBJ2-3,TGTGCCAGCAGCCCCCGGGCGGGGACTAGCGGGAGTACGGTCCCAGATACGCAGTATTTT,CASSPRAGTSGSTVPDTQYF
.,TRBD1,TRBV10-1,TRBJ2-5,TGCGCCAGCAGTGAATCCGGGACAGGGGCAAGAGAGACCCAGTACTTC,CASSESGTGARETQYF
many,.,TRBV15,TRBJ1-1,TGTGCCACCAGCAGAGACCCAAGAGGGGGTGAAGCTTTCTTT,CATSRDPRGGEAFF
once,.,TRBV19,TRBJ1-1,TGTGCCAGTAGTACGGCAGGGTGGTGGATCGCTGAAGCTTTCTTT,CASSTAGWWIAEAFF
many,TRBD2,TRBV12-3/TRBV12-4,TRBJ2-2,TGTGCCAGCCAGACTAGCGGAGACACCGGGGAGCTGTTTTTT,CASQTSGDTGELFF
.,.,TRBV14,TRBJ2-7,TGTGCCAGCAGCCTCCTCCACTACGAGCAGTACTTC,CASSLLHYEQYF
many,.,TRBV20-1,TRBJ1-2,TGCAGTGCCCCCAGGGGTAGCCGCCAGAGTAATAGCTACACCTTC,CSAPRGSRQSNSYTF
many,TRBD1,TRBV19,TRBJ2-7,TGTGCCAGTAGGTCGACAGGGGCCCTCTCCTACGAGCAGTACTTC,CASRSTGALSYEQYF
many,TRBD2,TRBV7-9,TRBJ2-1,TGTGCCAGCAGCATGGGACTAGCGGGGGATGAGCAGTTCTTC,CASSMGLAGDEQFF
.,.,TRBV2,TRBJ1-5,TGTGCCAGCAGTTTAAGGTTTTCGTTTCAGCCCCAGCATTTT,CASSLRFSFQPQHF
.,TRBD1,TRBV5-4,TRBJ1-6,TGTGCCAGCAGCCCTAGGACAGGGAGTAATTCACCCCTCCACTTT,CASSPRTGSNSPLHF
.,TRBD1,TRBV2,TRBJ1-5,TGTGCCAGCAGTGAAGAGGGGACAGGTAATCAGCCCCAGCATTTT,CASSEEGTGNQPQHF
many,.,TRBV24-1,TRBJ2-2,TGTGCCGTTCGACAGTTAAACACCGGGGAGCTGTTTTTT,CAVRQLNTGELFF
many,.,TRBV7-2,TRBJ2-3,TGTGCCAGCAGCTTGGTCCCCGGGACTAGCACAGATACGCAGTATTTT,CASSLVPGTSTDTQYF
many,.,TRBV6-1,TRBJ1-2,TGTGCCAGCAGTACGGGGACCAGGGCCTCCTACACCTTC,CASSTGTRASYTF
few,TRBD2,TRBV19,TRBJ2-7,TGTGCCAGTAGTATGACTAGCGGGGGGACCTACGAGCAGTACTTC,CASSMTSGGTYEQYF